A single sample gave rise to the 8 T cell receptor beta chains below, sequenced in a study of T cell responses to AZD1222 COVID-19 vaccine. Here immunoSEQ multiplex PCR was the method, and the copy in TCRdb shows in-frame clones only, minus some. The sample holds 85,000 to 90,000 clones, around 88% seen once. This sample comprised peripheral blood, obtained on day 0 of MenACWY control vaccination. These TCRs come from an adult in good health.

A single count supports this clone. The chain has TRBV3-1 (or the pseudogene TRBV3-2) and TRBJ2-1; 8 positions match TRBD2. Germline V CDR1 and CDR2: LGHDT, YNNKEL (reference sequence). After removal of 3 bases from V and 0 bases from J, the junction contained 4 bases not matched to a gene. The CDR3 is 16 amino acids. The CDR3 spells CASSHQRESSYNEQFF. The CDR3 bases are TGTGCCAGCAGCCACCAGCGGGAGAGCTCCTACAATGAGCAGTTCTTC.

V and J are TRBV3-1 (or the pseudogene TRBV3-2) and TRBJ1-3, with 7 bases that match TRBD1. The germline CDR1 and CDR2 sequences are LGHDT and YNNKEL (reference sequence). V shed 5 bases and J 0 bases; nucleotides not matched to a gene: 4. This CDR3 region has 15 residues. The CDR3 nucleotides read TGTGCCAGCAGCGATACAGGGGTCTCTGGAAACACCATATATTTT. This gives the protein CASSDTGVSGNTIYF.

The chain is built from TRBV5-1 and TRBJ2-2; D gene uncertain. Germline V lookup: CDR1 SGHRS, CDR2 YFSETQ. V lost 2 bases to trimming and J lost 1 base, with 9 bases between them. This CDR3 comprises 15 residues. The CDR3 spells CASSFGLGNTGELFF. The CDR3 nucleotides read TGCGCCAGCAGCTTTGGGCTAGGGAACACCGGGGAGCTGTTTTTT.

The V call is TRBV9, the J call TRBJ1-6; 10 bases are a match to TRBD1. V shed 4 bases and J 8 bases; nucleotides not matched to a gene: 6. CDR1 and CDR2 from the germline V gene are SGDLS and YYNGEE. This CDR3 region has 15 residues. The CDR3 DNA sequence: TGTGCCAGCAGCACGACAGGGGGCGAGTATTCACCCCTCCACTTT. Amino acid sequence: CASSTTGGEYSPLHF.

The chain combines TRBV4-3 with TRBJ1-2; D might be TRBD1 (5 bases). This CDR3 is built from 13 residues. Deletions cut 1 base from V and 7 bases from J, with 10 bases between. Germline V gene sequence: CDR1 LGHNA, CDR2 YSLEER. The CDR3 region has the DNA TGCGCCAGCAGCCAAGGGGTAGGGGCTGGCTACACCTTC. Residues: CASSQGVGAGYTF.

The gene calls are TRBV7-9 and TRBJ2-7; D tentatively reads TRBD1 or TRBD2 (5 bases each). The germline CDR1 and CDR2 sequences are SEHNR and FQNEAQ (reference sequence). Trimming stripped 2 bases from V and 1 base from J, with 12 bases between. This CDR3 is 15 amino acids long. The CDR3 coding sequence is TGTGCCAGCAGCTTAACCAATGAGGGGTCCTACGAGCAGTACTTC. This codes for CASSLTNEGSYEQYF.

The rearrangement joins TRBV18 to TRBJ1-1; 8 bases are shared with TRBD1. This CDR3 has 16 amino acids. Germline V gene data show CDR1 as KGHSH and CDR2 as LQKENI. The ends lost 3 bases at V and 2 bases at J; junction bases unmatched: 8. CDR3 in DNA: TGTGCCAGCTCACCCAGGACAGGGAACCTCAACACTGAAGCTTTCTTT. Residues: CASSPRTGNLNTEAFF.

The rearrangement joins TRBV6-5 to TRBJ1-3; D gene unclear. Germline CDR1 reads MNHEY; CDR2 reads SVGAGI. The CDR3 length is 14 residues. V dropped 6 bases and J dropped 4 bases, with 13 bases sitting between them. For the CDR3, the DNA is TGTGCCAGCAGCGCGGGCCTCGAGGGAAACACCATATATTTT. Translated, it gives CASSAGLEGNTIYF.